This TCR beta chain was found in a study of blood T cell repertoires in COVID-19. V was cut by 2 bases and J by 0 bases, with 19 bases left in between. This CDR3 region has 18 residues. In germline, CDR1 is KGHSH, CDR2 LQKENI. Here immunoSEQ multiplex PCR was the method, and the copy in TCRdb shows in-frame clones only, minus some. There are 250,000 to 350,000 clones in the sample; 89% occur only once, and approximately 13% lies in the top ten. This chain uses TRBV18 with TRBJ1-1, with D perhaps TRBD1 (5 bases). Input material: peripheral blood. The sequence derives from a woman in her sixties or seventies with acute or convalescent COVID-19. CDR3 protein: CASSPYLLRPGVNTEAFF. The DNA of the CDR3 is TGTGCCAGCTCACCATATTTGTTGCGTCCGGGGGTGAACACTGAAGCTTTCTTT.